This entry lists 27 T cell receptor beta chains sequenced from one sample in a study of OX40 agonist ivuxolimab in advanced cancers. Repertoires were generated with immunoSEQ multiplex PCR, while TCRdb's copy carries only in-frame clones and drops some. The sample lists about 72,000 clones; over 75% were seen once. The sample here was CD4+ or CD8+ T cells sorted from blood, taken in a trial of the OX40 agonist ivuxolimab. Source of these receptors: an adult with an advanced solid tumor such as melanoma, head and neck, liver or kidney cancer.

As DNA, the CDR3 is TGCGCCAGCAGTCGTGCCCAGACAGGGGGCAACGATCAGCCCCAGCATTTT. It codes for CASSRAQTGGNDQPQHF. The chain recombines TRBV4-1 with TRBJ1-5; 10 positions match TRBD1. CDR3 length: 17 residues. In germline, CDR1 is MGHRA, CDR2 YSYEKL. With 6 bases clipped from V and 5 bases from J, the junction kept 13 bases outside the gene matches.

This clone occurred once. The chain combines TRBV20-1 with TRBJ1-1, with D tentatively TRBD1 (5 bases). Germline values: CDR1 DFQATT, CDR2 SNEGSKA (reference sequence). This CDR3 has 11 residues. The CDR3, as DNA: TGCAGCCCGGGGGGGAACACTGAAGCTTTCTTT. The encoded protein is CSPGGNTEAFF.

Concerning this clone itself: The junction shows a germline mismatch at one end, possibly a read error. The rearrangement links TRBV7-9 to TRBJ1-6; no clear D. This CDR3 spans 15 amino acids. Germline CDR1 SEHNR, CDR2 FQNEAQ (reference sequence). CDR3 bases: TGTGCCAGCGGCTTCCAAAAGGGAGCGGGTTCACCCCTCCACTTT. It codes for CASGFQKGAGSPLHF.

V is TRBV7-6 and J is TRBJ2-5; the match to TRBD1 covers 10 bases. J gave up 5 bases and V 5 bases, and 2 bases lay outside the gene matches. The length of the CDR3 is 13 residues. Germline V gene sequence: CDR1 SGHVS, CDR2 FNYEAQ. The CDR3 nucleotides read TGTGCCAGCAGCCCGGGACAGGGGGAGACCCAGTACTTC. It yields the protein CASSPGQGETQYF.

This clone has only a few counts. The CDR3 nucleotides are TGTGCTAGTGGTTTAGGACTAGCGGGAAACAATGAGCAGTTCTTC. Translated, it gives CASGLGLAGNNEQFF. The chain carries TRBV12-5 and TRBJ2-1; 12 nucleotides line up with TRBD2. Germline lookup yields CDR1 LGHNT and CDR2 FRNRAP. V was pared by 3 bases and J by 5 bases, with 2 bases of the junction left unmatched. The CDR3 contains 15 residues.

This chain joins TRBV5-1 and TRBJ2-1; TRBD2 might be the D (6 bases). This CDR3 is 17 amino acids long. With 2 bases removed from V and 0 bases from J, the gap between germline ends came to 15 bases. Germline V gene data show CDR1 as SGHRS and CDR2 as YFSETQ. The CDR3 coding sequence is TGCGCCAGCAGCTTTAACGGGGGAGTGAGCTCCTACAATGAGCAGTTCTTC. Protein product: CASSFNGGVSSYNEQFF.

This chain joins TRBV7-3 and TRBJ2-3; D tentatively fits TRBD1 or TRBD2 (6 bases each). This CDR3 contains 13 residues. Germline CDR1 SGHTA, CDR2 FQGTGA. Trimming shortened V by 7 bases and J by 4 bases, and 12 bases separated the two germline ends. As DNA, the CDR3 is TGTGCCAGCACCAAGGAGGGGGCAGATACGCAGTATTTT. Translating it yields CASTKEGADTQYF.

The V call is TRBV19, the J call TRBJ2-5; 14 nucleotides line up with TRBD2. Germline assignment: CDR1 LNHDA and CDR2 SQIVND (reference sequence). V trimming: 0 bases; J trimming: 2 bases; junction bases outside the gene matches: 5. This CDR3 is 18 amino acids long. CDR3 bases: TGTGCCAGTAGTATAGAAGGGACTAGCGGGAGTGGGCAAGAGACCCAGTACTTC. Its protein is CASSIEGTSGSGQETQYF.

V usage is TRBV5-5 and J usage is TRBJ1-5; D remains unclear. The V end was cut by 0 bases, the J end by 4 bases, with 17 bases between. The CDR3 is made up of 17 amino acids. Germline assignment: CDR1 SGHKS and CDR2 YYEKEE (reference sequence). The CDR3 nucleotides are TGTGCCAGCAGCTTGGAATCCCGTCTTTTGGGAAATCAGCCCCAGCATTTT. This translates into CASSLESRLLGNQPQHF.

Worth noting for this clone: Additional DNA sequences in this sample encode the identical CDR3. This sequence joins TRBV6-1 and TRBJ1-1; no clear D gene. Germline V gene lookup returns CDR1 MNHNS and CDR2 SASEGT. Trimming took off 8 bases at V and 1 base at J, with 5 bases between the two ends. The CDR3 length is 11 residues. The CDR3 coding sequence is TGTGCCAGCGTGAAGAACACTGAAGCTTTCTTT. It is translated as CASVKNTEAFF.

The chain has TRBV10-1 and TRBJ2-3; D might be TRBD1 (6 bases). Looked up from germline, CDR1 is WNHNN and CDR2 is SYGVQD (reference sequence). The CDR3 runs 16 residues. V was cut by 5 bases and J by 0 bases, with 15 bases left in between. In nucleotides, the CDR3 is TGCGCCAGCAGTCCCCGGGCAGGGGCCAGCACAGATACGCAGTATTTT. Amino acids: CASSPRAGASTDTQYF.

J is TRBJ1-3 and V is TRBV4-1, with D unclear. The CDR3 contains 12 residues. Germline values: CDR1 MGHRA, CDR2 YSYEKL. With 0 bases removed from V and 4 bases from J, the gap between germline ends came to 1 base. CDR3 DNA: TGCGCCAGCAGCCAAGACGGAAACACCATATATTTT. It codes for CASSQDGNTIYF.

On this clone itself: The junction and the germline gene differ at one end; a read error may be behind it. The chain combines TRBV5-3 with TRBJ1-6; 7 nucleotides align to TRBD1. TRBV5-3 is an ORF, with its function uncertain. The CDR3 extends over 14 amino acids. The CDR3 region has the DNA TGTGCCAGCAGCTTACAGGGGTATAATTCACCCCTCCACTTT. It codes for CASSLQGYNSPLHF.

This chain joins TRBV5-1 and TRBJ1-1; 8 bases match TRBD1. V lost 4 bases to trimming and J lost 4 bases; unmatched junction nucleotides: 9. The CDR3 loop spans 15 amino acids. CDR1 is SGHRS, CDR2 YFSETQ, per germline. CDR3 DNA sequence: TGCGCCAGCAGCAAATCCCGGGACAGGCCCACTGAAGCTTTCTTT. Translation gives CASSKSRDRPTEAFF.

J is TRBJ1-1 and V is TRBV7-9; maybe TRBD1 (5 bases). Per germline, CDR1 SEHNR and CDR2 FQNEAQ (reference sequence). V was shortened by 5 bases and J by 1 base, with 8 bases between the two germline ends. The CDR3 extends over 13 amino acids. In nucleotides, the CDR3 is TGTGCCAGCAGCCGTCAGGGGAACACTGAAGCTTTCTTT. Translation gives CASSRQGNTEAFF.

V is TRBV2 and J is TRBJ1-2; 9 bases agree with TRBD1. V gave up 2 bases and J gave up 6 bases; unmatched junction bases: 7. This CDR3 has 15 amino acids. Germline V gene data show CDR1 as SNHLY and CDR2 as FYNNEI. The CDR3 here is CASSERWTGVDGYTF. For the CDR3, the DNA is TGTGCCAGCAGTGAAAGATGGACAGGGGTGGATGGCTACACCTTC.

The J gene is TRBJ2-1, the V gene TRBV11-2, with 13 bases matching TRBD2. The CDR3 totals 17 residues. The ends lost 2 bases at V and 5 bases at J; junction bases unmatched: 6. Germline CDR1 SGHAT, CDR2 FQNNGV. The CDR3 sequence: CASSLTTTSGGDNEQFF. CDR3 coding DNA: TGTGCCAGCAGCTTAACCACAACTAGCGGGGGGGACAATGAGCAGTTCTTC.

This clone was observed a single time. The V call is TRBV11-2, the J call TRBJ2-7; 8 nucleotides agree with TRBD2. Germline assignment: CDR1 SGHAT and CDR2 FQNNGV. This CDR3 spans 16 amino acids. With V trimmed by 4 bases and J by 2 bases, 10 bases remained unmatched. The CDR3, as DNA: TGTGCCAGCAGCTCGGGACTAGAATACCCGACCTACGAGCAGTACTTC. Its translation: CASSSGLEYPTYEQYF.

The chain recombines TRBV6-6 with TRBJ2-7; TRBD2 matches at 9 bases. The J segment lost 0 bases and the V segment lost 7 bases, leaving 10 bases of the junction unmatched. This CDR3 spans 16 amino acids. CDR1 is MNHNY and CDR2 is SVGAGI in the germline V gene (reference sequence). The CDR3 DNA is TGTGCCAGCATGCGGGGCGGGGGGGCTAGCTCCTACGAGCAGTACTTC. Its translation: CASMRGGGASSYEQYF.

The genes are TRBV4-1 and TRBJ2-5, with D perhaps TRBD2 (5 bases). There are 14 residues in the CDR3. V was pared by 4 bases and J by 2 bases, with 11 bases between. Germline V CDR1 and CDR2: MGHRA, YSYEKL. This chain's CDR3 is CASSLGGEQETQYF. The CDR3 nucleotides read TGCGCCAGCAGCCTCGGTGGGGAGCAAGAGACCCAGTACTTC.

With regard to this clone: This could be a read error, since a much larger clone is one nucleotide away. The rearrangement links TRBV5-4 to TRBJ2-3; no clear D. CDR1 SGHNT and CDR2 YYREEE come from the germline V gene (reference sequence). This CDR3 spans 12 amino acids. Trimming shortened V by 4 bases and J by 0 bases, and 3 bases separated the two germline ends. CDR3 amino acids: CASSPSTDTQYF. DNA for the CDR3: TGTGCCAGCAGCCCTAGCACAGATACGCAGTATTTT.

This chain uses TRBV2 with TRBJ1-2; possibly TRBD1 for D (5 bases). The germline gives CDR1 SNHLY, CDR2 FYNNEI. The V gene lost 2 bases and the J gene lost 4 bases, with 20 bases spanning the gap. The length of the CDR3 is 17 residues. CDR3 nucleotide sequence: TGTGCCAGCAGTGAACCCGAAAGCGTGGGAAGGGGCTATGGCTACACCTTC. Protein: CASSEPESVGRGYGYTF.

The chain joins TRBV5-1 to TRBJ2-3; D is unresolved. This CDR3 spans 13 amino acids. Germline loops: CDR1 SGHRS, CDR2 YFSETQ. V was shortened by 2 bases and J by 4 bases, with 8 bases between the two germline ends. CDR3: CASSFYGPDTQYF. The CDR3, as DNA: TGCGCCAGCAGCTTTTACGGTCCAGATACGCAGTATTTT.

V and J are TRBV18 and TRBJ2-5; D is perhaps TRBD2 (5 bases). This CDR3 region has 15 residues. The germline V gene encodes CDR1 KGHSH and CDR2 LQKENI. The V and J ends lost 6 bases and 2 bases respectively, with 16 bases between them. CDR3 sequence reads: CASSAPEVGQETQYF. CDR3 nucleotides: TGTGCCAGCTCCGCGCCGGAGGTGGGTCAAGAGACCCAGTACTTC.

The V gene is TRBV7-9, the J gene TRBJ1-4, with 8 positions matching TRBD1. V gave up 3 bases and J gave up 3 bases; unmatched junction bases: 6. Germline assignment: CDR1 SEHNR and CDR2 FQNEAQ (reference sequence). CDR3 size: 16 residues. The CDR3: CASSFALQGANEKLFF. DNA of the CDR3: TGTGCCAGCAGCTTTGCCCTACAGGGGGCTAATGAAAAACTGTTTTTT.

V usage is TRBV9 and J usage is TRBJ1-1; D possibly corresponds to TRBD1 (5 bases). The CDR3 spans 13 residues. The germline gives CDR1 SGDLS, CDR2 YYNGEE. V gave up 6 bases and J gave up 0 bases, with 9 bases separating them. The CDR3 nucleotides read TGTGCCAGCACCCAGGGTATGAACACTGAAGCTTTCTTT. As protein: CASTQGMNTEAFF.

This rearrangement joins TRBV6-1 to TRBJ1-1, with a weak D call TRBD1 (5 bases). The ends were cut back, 3 bases at V and 11 bases at J, with 13 bases in the middle. The CDR3 covers 12 residues. Germline V gene lookup returns CDR1 MNHNS and CDR2 SASEGT. CDR3 sequence reads: CASSDGGVRAFF. CDR3 nucleotides: TGTGCCAGCAGTGACGGAGGGGTGCGGGCTTTCTTT.